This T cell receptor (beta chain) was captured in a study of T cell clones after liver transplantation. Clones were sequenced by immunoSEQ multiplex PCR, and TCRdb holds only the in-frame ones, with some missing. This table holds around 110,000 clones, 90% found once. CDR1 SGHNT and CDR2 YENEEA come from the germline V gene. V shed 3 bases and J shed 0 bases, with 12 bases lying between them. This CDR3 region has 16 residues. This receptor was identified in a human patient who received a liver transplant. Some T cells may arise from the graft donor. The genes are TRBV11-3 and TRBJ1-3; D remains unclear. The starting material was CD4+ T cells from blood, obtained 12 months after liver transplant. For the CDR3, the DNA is TGTGCCAGCAGCTTTTATCCGGAGAACTCTGGAAACACCATATATTTT. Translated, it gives CASSFYPENSGNTIYF.